The 17 T cell receptor beta chains below come from one sample, sequenced in a study of T cell responses to AZD1222 COVID-19 vaccine. Data came from immunoSEQ multiplex PCR; TCRdb stores just in-frame clones and leaves some out. Of some 170,000 clones in the sample, approximately 93% were seen once. The sample here was peripheral blood, taken on day 0 of AZD1222 vaccination. These receptors were obtained from an adult in good health.

The genes are TRBV5-1 and TRBJ1-1, with 7 bases aligning to TRBD1. Germline V gives CDR1 SGHRS, CDR2 YFSETQ. This CDR3 has 17 residues. Trimming removed 0 bases from V and 4 bases from J; junction bases left unmatched: 12. This chain's CDR3 is CASSLVGRGLGITEAFF. CDR3 coding DNA: TGCGCCAGCAGCTTGGTAGGTAGGGGGCTAGGAATCACTGAAGCTTTCTTT.

This chain connects TRBV19 to TRBJ1-5, with TRBD1 matching over 10 bases. Unmatched junction bases numbered 13, after V lost 10 bases and J lost 7 bases. Germline assignment: CDR1 LNHDA and CDR2 SQIVND (reference sequence). The CDR3 is made up of 15 amino acids. Here the CDR3 reads CATSSGTGAGQPQHF. The CDR3 DNA reads as TGTGCCACCTCCTCCGGGACAGGGGCAGGGCAGCCCCAGCATTTT.

V usage is TRBV5-6 and J usage is TRBJ1-1; D uncertain. Germline lookup yields CDR1 SGHDT and CDR2 YYEEEE. The CDR3 is 11 residues long. V shed 2 bases and J shed 5 bases, with 4 bases lying between them. The CDR3 loop reads CASSFSTEAFF. Written as DNA, the CDR3 is TGTGCCAGCAGCTTCAGTACTGAAGCTTTCTTT.

V usage is TRBV7-9 and J usage is TRBJ2-3; 7 bases map to TRBD1. V gave up 3 bases and J gave up 0 bases; unmatched junction bases: 6. The length of the CDR3 is 16 residues. Germline V gene data show CDR1 as SEHNR and CDR2 as FQNEAQ (reference sequence). The CDR3 reads CASSFTGAVSTDTQYF. CDR3 DNA: TGTGCCAGCAGCTTTACAGGGGCCGTAAGCACAGATACGCAGTATTTT.

V gene TRBV3-1 (or the pseudogene TRBV3-2) combines with J gene TRBJ1-1; the D gene is possibly TRBD1 (5 bases). Germline V CDR1 and CDR2: LGHDT, YNNKEL (reference sequence). This CDR3 contains 15 residues. V was trimmed by 4 bases and J by 5 bases, leaving 17 bases between them. The DNA for the CDR3 is TGTGCCAGCAGCCTAAGTTCGACCGGGGCAACTGAAGCTTTCTTT. Translating it yields CASSLSSTGATEAFF.

This chain links TRBV5-4 with TRBJ1-3, with D perhaps matching TRBD1 (5 bases). V was cut by 2 bases and J by 0 bases, with 9 bases left in between. The length of the CDR3 is 15 residues. From germline, CDR1 is SGHNT and CDR2 YYREEE (reference sequence). The CDR3: CASSFGGSSGNTIYF. In nucleotides, the CDR3 is TGTGCCAGCAGCTTTGGGGGGTCCTCTGGAAACACCATATATTTT.

The table lists this clone with a count of one. The chain recombines TRBV19 with TRBJ1-5; the match to TRBD1 covers 9 bases. Unmatched junction bases numbered 7, after V lost 10 bases and J lost 0 bases. Germline V gives CDR1 LNHDA, CDR2 SQIVND (reference sequence). The CDR3 sequence is 15 residues long. The CDR3 loop is CATQDRGPSNQPQHF. Written as DNA, the CDR3 is TGTGCCACTCAGGACAGGGGTCCTAGCAATCAGCCCCAGCATTTT.

V and J are TRBV29-1 and TRBJ1-1; 7 bases align to TRBD1. After removal of 7 bases from V and 3 bases from J, the junction contained 5 bases not matched to a gene. The germline V gene has CDR1 SQVTM and CDR2 ANQGSEA. The length of the CDR3 is 12 residues. DNA for the CDR3: TGCAGCGCCTTGACAGGGTACACTGAAGCTTTCTTT. Translating gives CSALTGYTEAFF.

As regards this clone: Other DNA sequences of this sample code for an identical CDR3. The V gene is TRBV11-2, the J gene TRBJ1-3; D not certain. V gave up 3 bases and J gave up 4 bases, with 4 bases separating them. The CDR3 consists of 12 residues. Germline CDR1 and CDR2: SGHAT and FQNNGV. The CDR3 sequence is CASSFSGNTIYF. The CDR3 coding sequence is TGTGCCAGCAGCTTCTCGGGAAACACCATATATTTT. Using reference TRBV11-2 and TRBJ1-3 for the parts outside the CDR3, the full variable domain is EAGVAQSPRYKIIEKRQSVAFWCNPISGHATLYWYQQILGQGPKLLIQFQNNGVVDDSQLPKDRFSAERLKGVDSTLKIQPAKLEDSAVYLCASSFSGNTIYFGEGSWLTVV.

The chain combines TRBV6-2 or TRBV6-3 with TRBJ2-1, with 7 nucleotides matching TRBD1. CDR3 size: 18 residues. Germline V lookup: CDR1 MNHEY, CDR2 SVGEGT. Germline trimming cut 0 bases from V and 9 bases from J; bases unmatched to any gene: 17. CDR3 protein: CASSYSNYGTAAYFEQFF. As DNA, the CDR3 is TGTGCCAGCAGTTACTCGAATTACGGGACAGCGGCTTATTTTGAGCAGTTCTTC.

The V gene is TRBV7-9, the J gene TRBJ2-7, with 7 positions matching TRBD1. CDR1 SEHNR and CDR2 FQNEAQ come from the germline V gene (reference sequence). The V gene end was trimmed by 5 bases and the J gene end by 1 base; junction bases not matched to a gene: 20. The CDR3 is 19 residues long. CDR3 sequence (DNA): TGTGCCAGCAGCCCGCACAGGGGAAGATATTATCGAGATTCCTACGAGCAGTACTTC. Translation: CASSPHRGRYYRDSYEQYF.

The chain joins TRBV20-1 to TRBJ2-2, with D hard to call. The germline V and J ends were trimmed by 3 bases and 4 bases, with 15 bases remaining between them. The CDR3 extends over 15 amino acids. CDR1 and CDR2 (germline): DFQATT, SNEGSKA (reference sequence). The CDR3 nucleotides are TGCAGTGCTAGTCCCGCCCAACTAACCACCGGGGAGCTGTTTTTT. This gives the protein CSASPAQLTTGELFF.

The chain recombines TRBV21-1 with TRBJ1-1. TRBV21-1 is labeled a pseudogene. The CDR3 spans 14 residues. Written as DNA, the CDR3 is TGTGCCAGCAGCAAACGCACTTGGGGAACTGAAGCTTTCTTT. Residues: CASSKRTWGTEAFF.

J is TRBJ1-1 and V is TRBV27; tentative D call: TRBD1 (5 bases). Trimming took off 6 bases at V and 1 base at J, with 9 bases between the two ends. Germline V gives CDR1 MNHEY, CDR2 SMNVEV (reference sequence). The CDR3 length is 13 residues. This CDR3 is CASSSRANTEAFF. For the CDR3, the DNA is TGTGCCAGCAGCTCCAGGGCGAACACTGAAGCTTTCTTT.

The chain has TRBV7-2 and TRBJ2-2; D is unclear. The V end was cut by 3 bases, the J end by 5 bases, with 7 bases between. Per the germline V gene, CDR1 is SGHTA and CDR2 is FQGNSA. The CDR3 has 13 amino acids. The CDR3 DNA reads TGTGCCAGCAGCTTTTCTTTGACCGGGGAGCTGTTTTTT. This translates into CASSFSLTGELFF.

The chain carries TRBV7-6 and TRBJ2-5; D call uncertain. Germline CDR1 SGHVS, CDR2 FNYEAQ. This CDR3 comprises 13 residues. The V and J ends lost 0 bases and 2 bases respectively, with 4 bases between them. DNA of the CDR3: TGTGCCAGCAGCTTAGCAGAGCAAGAGACCCAGTACTTC. This gives the protein CASSLAEQETQYF.

The gene calls are TRBV15 and TRBJ1-3; D not certain. Trimming removed 1 base from V and 1 base from J, with 5 bases in between. This CDR3 contains 14 residues. Per germline, CDR1 LNHNV and CDR2 YYDKDF (reference sequence). The CDR3 DNA follows: TGTGCCACCAGCAGAGCTATTTCTGGAAACACCATATATTTT. Amino acid sequence: CATSRAISGNTIYF.